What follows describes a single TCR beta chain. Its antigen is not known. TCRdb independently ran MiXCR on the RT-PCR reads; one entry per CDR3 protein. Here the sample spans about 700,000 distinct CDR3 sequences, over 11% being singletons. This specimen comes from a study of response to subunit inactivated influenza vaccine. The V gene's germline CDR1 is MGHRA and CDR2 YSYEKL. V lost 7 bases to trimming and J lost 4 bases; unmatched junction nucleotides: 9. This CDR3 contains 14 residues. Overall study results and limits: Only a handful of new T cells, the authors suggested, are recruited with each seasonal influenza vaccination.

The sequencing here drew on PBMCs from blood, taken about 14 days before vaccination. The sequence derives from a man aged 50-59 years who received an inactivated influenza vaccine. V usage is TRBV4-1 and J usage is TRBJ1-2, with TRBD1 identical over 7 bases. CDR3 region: CASKQVGQPYGYTF. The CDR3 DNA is TGCGCCAGCAAGCAAGTGGGACAGCCCTATGGCTACACCTTC.